Listed below are T cell receptor beta chains from one sample, sequenced in a study of T cells in Graves' hyperthyroidism and ophthalmopathy. TCRdb reprocessed the multiplex PCR reads via MiXCR and lists one record per CDR3 protein. The sample yields around 240,000 distinct CDR3 sequences, approximately 15% seen once. The specimen sequenced was blood. The receptor set was obtained from a woman between 40 and 50 years old with Graves' hyperthyroidism that later progressed to Graves' ophthalmopathy. Each CDR3 is given with its conserved first and last residue. The order of the fields is CDR3 DNA, CDR3 protein, D gene, CDR3 length, clone size, V gene, J gene. A D gene is named only where the DNA matches it firmly. For some rows the clone size is stated as once, few or many, or as a class when expanded; others skip it.

CDR3 DNA: TGTGCCAGCAGTTACCCGGGACAGGGGGGATATAAGCAGTACTTC
CDR3 protein: CASSYPGQGGYKQYF
D gene: TRBD1
CDR3 length: 15
clone size: NA
V gene: TRBV6-5
J gene: TRBJ2-7

CDR3 DNA: TGTGCCAGCAGCCAACCGGGGACAGGGGTGAACTTC
CDR3 protein: CASSQPGTGVNF
D gene: TRBD1
CDR3 length: 12
clone size: NA
V gene: TRBV3-1
J gene: TRBJ2-5

CDR3 DNA: TGTGCCAGCAGCTCCATCGTCCTAGATTCCTCCTACAATGAGCAGTTCTTC
CDR3 protein: CASSSIVLDSSYNEQFF
D gene: NA
CDR3 length: 17
clone size: NA
V gene: TRBV7-6
J gene: TRBJ2-1

CDR3 DNA: TGCGCCAGCAGGAGGGCAACTAATGAAAAACTGTTTTTT
CDR3 protein: CASRRATNEKLFF
D gene: NA
CDR3 length: 13
clone size: many
V gene: TRBV10-2
J gene: TRBJ1-4

CDR3 DNA: TGTGCCAGCAGTTTGTGGGGGGTGGGCAATCAGCCCCAGCATTTT
CDR3 protein: CASSLWGVGNQPQHF
D gene: NA
CDR3 length: 15
clone size: many
V gene: TRBV28
J gene: TRBJ1-5

CDR3 DNA: TGTGCCAGCACAGGACAGCAGGATAGCAATCAGCCCCAGCATTTT
CDR3 protein: CASTGQQDSNQPQHF
D gene: NA
CDR3 length: 15
clone size: many
V gene: TRBV6-1
J gene: TRBJ1-5

CDR3 DNA: TGTGCCAGTTTATCGGGACTTAACTTTTATCAGCCCCAGCATTTT
CDR3 protein: CASLSGLNFYQPQHF
D gene: NA
CDR3 length: 15
clone size: many
V gene: TRBV27
J gene: TRBJ1-5

CDR3 DNA: TGCGCCAGCAGCCCCGACAGGACGAACACTGAAGCTTTCTTT
CDR3 protein: CASSPDRTNTEAFF
D gene: NA
CDR3 length: 14
clone size: many
V gene: TRBV5-1
J gene: TRBJ1-1

CDR3 DNA: TGTGCCAGCAGCCGAATGAACACAGATACGCAGTATTTT
CDR3 protein: CASSRMNTDTQYF
D gene: NA
CDR3 length: 13
clone size: few
V gene: TRBV9
J gene: TRBJ2-3

CDR3 DNA: TGCGCCAGCAGCTTGTCGCTAGCGGGAACCAGCTCCTACAATGAGCAGTTCTTC
CDR3 protein: CASSLSLAGTSSYNEQFF
D gene: TRBD2
CDR3 length: 18
clone size: many
V gene: TRBV5-1
J gene: TRBJ2-1

CDR3 DNA: TGTGCCAGCAGTTTTTACAGGGCCAACGAGCAGTACTTC
CDR3 protein: CASSFYRANEQYF
D gene: NA
CDR3 length: 13
clone size: many
V gene: TRBV12-3/TRBV12-4
J gene: TRBJ2-7

CDR3 DNA: TGTGCCAGCAGCGCAGATTATGAGCAGTTCTTC
CDR3 protein: CASSADYEQFF
D gene: NA
CDR3 length: 11
clone size: NA
V gene: TRBV7-9
J gene: TRBJ2-1

CDR3 DNA: TGTGCCAGCAGAGAGGGCGGTGATAAGGGCTCCTACAATGAGCAGTTCTTC
CDR3 protein: CASREGGDKGSYNEQFF
D gene: NA
CDR3 length: 17
clone size: NA
V gene: TRBV7-6
J gene: TRBJ2-1

CDR3 DNA: TGCAGCGTTGGCCGATTTGAGCAGTTCTTC
CDR3 protein: CSVGRFEQFF
D gene: NA
CDR3 length: 10
clone size: many
V gene: TRBV29-1
J gene: TRBJ2-1

CDR3 DNA: TGTGCCAGCAGTTTGGGTCAGGATGACGGGGAGCTGTTTTTT
CDR3 protein: CASSLGQDDGELFF
D gene: NA
CDR3 length: 14
clone size: many
V gene: TRBV12-3/TRBV12-4
J gene: TRBJ2-2

CDR3 DNA: TGTGCCAGTAGTGGAACCTCCAGGGGTAGCAATCAGCCCCAGCATTTT
CDR3 protein: CASSGTSRGSNQPQHF
D gene: NA
CDR3 length: 16
clone size: few
V gene: TRBV19
J gene: TRBJ1-5

CDR3 DNA: TGTGCCTCCGAGCCATTAGCGAACACCGGGGAGCTGTTTTTT
CDR3 protein: CASEPLANTGELFF
D gene: NA
CDR3 length: 14
clone size: many
V gene: TRBV30
J gene: TRBJ2-2

CDR3 DNA: TGTGCCAGCAGTTTAGTACCTGGGGCCAACGTCCTGACTTTC
CDR3 protein: CASSLVPGANVLTF
D gene: NA
CDR3 length: 14
clone size: many
V gene: TRBV12-3/TRBV12-4
J gene: TRBJ2-6

CDR3 DNA: TGTGCCAGCAGCAATGACACCCCACCCCTCCACTTT
CDR3 protein: CASSNDTPPLHF
D gene: NA
CDR3 length: 12
clone size: NA
V gene: TRBV6-1
J gene: TRBJ1-6

CDR3 DNA: TGTGCCAGAGCGGAGTCTAGCACAGATACGCAGTATTTT
CDR3 protein: CARAESSTDTQYF
D gene: NA
CDR3 length: 13
clone size: many
V gene: TRBV2
J gene: TRBJ2-3

CDR3 DNA: TGTGCCAGCAGCCCATTACTGAGGGTTTTATACAATGAGCAGTTCTTC
CDR3 protein: CASSPLLRVLYNEQFF
D gene: NA
CDR3 length: 16
clone size: many
V gene: TRBV11-2
J gene: TRBJ2-1

CDR3 DNA: TGTGCCAGCAGTGTATTAGCGGGGAGCACAGATACGCAGTATTTT
CDR3 protein: CASSVLAGSTDTQYF
D gene: TRBD2
CDR3 length: 15
clone size: many
V gene: TRBV6-1
J gene: TRBJ2-3

CDR3 DNA: TGCAGTGCTAGAAACAGCTTAAAAGCAACTAATGAAAAACTGTTTTTT
CDR3 protein: CSARNSLKATNEKLFF
D gene: NA
CDR3 length: 16
clone size: many
V gene: TRBV20-1
J gene: TRBJ1-4

CDR3 DNA: TGTGCCAGCAGCCCCGGACAGGGGACCAAAAACATTCAGTACTTC
CDR3 protein: CASSPGQGTKNIQYF
D gene: TRBD1
CDR3 length: 15
clone size: many
V gene: TRBV7-9
J gene: TRBJ2-4

CDR3 DNA: TGTGCCAGCAGCTTGGAACAGGGACGTTCCTACGAGCAGTACTTC
CDR3 protein: CASSLEQGRSYEQYF
D gene: NA
CDR3 length: 15
clone size: many
V gene: TRBV5-8
J gene: TRBJ2-7

CDR3 DNA: TGTGCCTGGAAAGTATCCGGGGAGCTGTTTTTT
CDR3 protein: CAWKVSGELFF
D gene: NA
CDR3 length: 11
clone size: many
V gene: TRBV30
J gene: TRBJ2-2

CDR3 DNA: TGTGCCATCAGTGAGGACAGGGGGATTTCCTACGAGCAGTACTTC
CDR3 protein: CAISEDRGISYEQYF
D gene: TRBD1
CDR3 length: 15
clone size: NA
V gene: TRBV10-3
J gene: TRBJ2-7

CDR3 DNA: TGTGCCAGCAGCCAAGATGTGGGGTCTGGGGCCAACGTCCTGACTTTC
CDR3 protein: CASSQDVGSGANVLTF
D gene: NA
CDR3 length: 16
clone size: NA
V gene: TRBV3-1
J gene: TRBJ2-6

CDR3 DNA: TGTGCCAGCAATCTCGACGGGGTAGAAAACACCATATATTTT
CDR3 protein: CASNLDGVENTIYF
D gene: NA
CDR3 length: 14
clone size: many
V gene: TRBV28
J gene: TRBJ1-3

CDR3 DNA: TGCAGTGCGACCTTCGGACAGGCGATCTACGAGCAGTACTTC
CDR3 protein: CSATFGQAIYEQYF
D gene: TRBD1
CDR3 length: 14
clone size: few
V gene: TRBV20-1
J gene: TRBJ2-7

CDR3 DNA: TGTGCCAGCAGCCTAATTCTACCCTTCGACAGGGCGAATTACAATGAGCAGTTCTTC
CDR3 protein: CASSLILPFDRANYNEQFF
D gene: TRBD1
CDR3 length: 19
clone size: many
V gene: TRBV27
J gene: TRBJ2-1

CDR3 DNA: TGTGCCAGCAGCCCCTATGGCATCGGGGAGGAGACCCAGTACTTC
CDR3 protein: CASSPYGIGEETQYF
D gene: NA
CDR3 length: 15
clone size: NA
V gene: TRBV7-9
J gene: TRBJ2-5

CDR3 DNA: TGCAGCGAACGGACTAGCGGGAGTCGATACGAGCAGTACTTC
CDR3 protein: CSERTSGSRYEQYF
D gene: TRBD2
CDR3 length: 14
clone size: many
V gene: TRBV29-1
J gene: TRBJ2-7

CDR3 DNA: TGTGCCAGCAGCCCCGACAGGTTTGGTCAGCCCCAGCATTTT
CDR3 protein: CASSPDRFGQPQHF
D gene: NA
CDR3 length: 14
clone size: NA
V gene: TRBV27
J gene: TRBJ1-5

CDR3 DNA: TGTGCCAGCAGGGACCGCAAGTCCTACGAGCAGTACTTC
CDR3 protein: CASRDRKSYEQYF
D gene: NA
CDR3 length: 13
clone size: NA
V gene: TRBV2
J gene: TRBJ2-7

CDR3 DNA: TGTGCCAGTAGTGATGAGGGGCATGGGCAGTTCTTC
CDR3 protein: CASSDEGHGQFF
D gene: NA
CDR3 length: 12
clone size: few
V gene: TRBV19
J gene: TRBJ2-1

CDR3 DNA: TGTGCCAGCAGCGACACACAGGGGTTCAACAATGAGCAGTTCTTC
CDR3 protein: CASSDTQGFNNEQFF
D gene: TRBD1
CDR3 length: 15
clone size: many
V gene: TRBV9
J gene: TRBJ2-1

CDR3 DNA: TGCAGTGCTAGAGATGCCCCCAGGATGAACACTGAAGCTTTCTTT
CDR3 protein: CSARDAPRMNTEAFF
D gene: NA
CDR3 length: 15
clone size: many
V gene: TRBV20-1
J gene: TRBJ1-1

CDR3 DNA: TGCAGTGCTAGAGATTGGAGGGCAAATCAGCCCCAGCATTTT
CDR3 protein: CSARDWRANQPQHF
D gene: NA
CDR3 length: 14
clone size: many
V gene: TRBV20-1
J gene: TRBJ1-5

CDR3 DNA: TGTGCCAGCTCACCAAATGGGCTTAGGACTAACTATGGCTACACCTTC
CDR3 protein: CASSPNGLRTNYGYTF
D gene: NA
CDR3 length: 16
clone size: many
V gene: TRBV18
J gene: TRBJ1-2

CDR3 DNA: TGTGCCAGTAGTATCCAGACCTACCGGGGAAGCAATCAGCCCCAGCATTTT
CDR3 protein: CASSIQTYRGSNQPQHF
D gene: NA
CDR3 length: 17
clone size: many
V gene: TRBV19
J gene: TRBJ1-5

CDR3 DNA: TGCGCCAGCAGCTTGGCCGGGTATGGAAACACCATATATTTT
CDR3 protein: CASSLAGYGNTIYF
D gene: NA
CDR3 length: 14
clone size: few
V gene: TRBV5-1
J gene: TRBJ1-3

CDR3 DNA: TGTGCCAGCAGTCCGAGACAGGGAGGTGGCGGAAAACTGTTTTTT
CDR3 protein: CASSPRQGGGGKLFF
D gene: TRBD1
CDR3 length: 15
clone size: many
V gene: TRBV27
J gene: TRBJ1-4

CDR3 DNA: TGTGCCAGCAGCTCACGGGGACAGGGGGTTCAGCCCCAGCATTTT
CDR3 protein: CASSSRGQGVQPQHF
D gene: TRBD1
CDR3 length: 15
clone size: many
V gene: TRBV28
J gene: TRBJ1-5

CDR3 DNA: TGTGCCAGCAGTTACCTGGGACTAGCGGGGAACTCTGGGGCCAACGTCCTGACTTTC
CDR3 protein: CASSYLGLAGNSGANVLTF
D gene: TRBD2
CDR3 length: 19
clone size: many
V gene: TRBV6-5
J gene: TRBJ2-6

CDR3 DNA: TGCGCCAGCAGCTTGGGGACACAATACAATGAGCAGTTCTTC
CDR3 protein: CASSLGTQYNEQFF
D gene: NA
CDR3 length: 14
clone size: NA
V gene: TRBV5-1
J gene: TRBJ2-1